Shown below are 13 T cell receptor beta chains from a single sample sequenced in a study of T cells after yellow fever vaccination. From the 5' RACE reads, TCRdb called clonotypes with MiXCR, one entry per CDR3 protein. The sample records 500,000 to 650,000 distinct CDR3 sequences, less than 15% being singletons. This sample comprised PBMCs, obtained on the day of the yellow fever booster vaccination. The receptors derive from a man aged 25-45 years who received the YFV17D yellow fever vaccine.

The chain employs TRBV29-1 and TRBJ2-2; D possibly matches TRBD1 or TRBD2 (5 bases each). The germline V gene has CDR1 SQVTM and CDR2 ANQGSEA. Trimming left V 5 bases short and J 4 bases short, with 14 bases between. The CDR3 has 14 residues. CDR3 protein: CSVSPVGPTGELFF. CDR3 bases: TGCAGCGTTAGTCCCGTGGGACCCACCGGGGAGCTGTTTTTT.

J is TRBJ2-1 and V is TRBV20-1; TRBD1 matches at 7 bases. The V segment lost 5 bases and the J segment 0 bases; nucleotides outside the gene matches: 7. The CDR3 runs to 15 residues. Per germline, CDR1 DFQATT and CDR2 SNEGSKA (reference sequence). CDR3 in amino acids: CSAEGAGGSYNEQFF. The CDR3 DNA reads as TGCAGTGCTGAGGGGGCAGGGGGCTCCTACAATGAGCAGTTCTTC.

The V call is TRBV20-1, the J call TRBJ2-5; D is perhaps TRBD1 or TRBD2 (5 bases each). V was shortened by 6 bases and J by 7 bases, with 12 bases between the two germline ends. Germline V gives CDR1 DFQATT, CDR2 SNEGSKA (reference sequence). This CDR3 comprises 11 residues. CDR3 amino acids: CSARLTGTQYF. In nucleotides, the CDR3 is TGCAGTGCCAGACTAACAGGGACCCAGTACTTC.

V and J are TRBV6-5 and TRBJ1-5; D is perhaps TRBD1 (5 bases). Germline loops: CDR1 MNHEY, CDR2 SVGAGI. This CDR3 has 14 residues. V was trimmed by 8 bases and J by 8 bases, leaving 19 bases between them. CDR3 sequence reads: CASVGAGYEEPQHF. CDR3 nucleotides: TGTGCCAGCGTCGGGGCGGGATACGAGGAGCCCCAGCATTTT.

This chain connects TRBV4-3 to TRBJ2-7; 7 bases match TRBD2. Germline CDR1 and CDR2: LGHNA and YSLEER. Unmatched junction bases numbered 12, after V lost 0 bases and J lost 1 base. The CDR3 totals 18 residues. This chain's CDR3 is CASSQDPSGKVTSYEQYF. The DNA of the CDR3 is TGCGCCAGCAGCCAAGACCCCAGCGGGAAGGTCACATCCTACGAGCAGTACTTC.

This clonotype was seen a handful of times. The gene calls are TRBV7-9 and TRBJ2-7, with D perhaps assigned TRBD1 or TRBD2 (7 bases each). This CDR3 has 13 residues. The V gene lost 6 bases and the J gene lost 6 bases, with 15 bases spanning the gap. Looked up from germline, CDR1 is SEHNR and CDR2 is FQNEAQ (reference sequence). The chain's CDR3 is CASRPQGEGEQYF. The CDR3 bases are TGTGCCAGCAGACCCCAGGGGGAGGGCGAGCAGTACTTC.

The V call is TRBV12-3 or TRBV12-4, the J call TRBJ2-7; the D gene is possibly TRBD1 (5 bases). V was trimmed by 7 bases and J by 7 bases, leaving 20 bases between them. The CDR3 runs to 14 residues. The CDR3 spells CASTTQQGMGEQYF. Here the CDR3 DNA reads TGTGCCAGCACCACCCAGCAGGGTATGGGGGAGCAGTACTTC.

This clonotype was found a few times. The genes are TRBV20-1 and TRBJ1-6; D unresolved. CDR3 length: 13 residues. Germline loops: CDR1 DFQATT, CDR2 SNEGSKA (reference sequence). Trimming shortened V by 2 bases and J by 15 bases, and 17 bases separated the two germline ends. The CDR3 nucleotides read TGCAGTGCTAGACCGAACGACGGTCTTATCCTCCACTTT. Translation gives CSARPNDGLILHF.

The rearrangement links TRBV29-1 to TRBJ2-7; TRBD1 agrees at 9 bases. CDR3 length: 14 residues. CDR1 is SQVTM and CDR2 is ANQGSEA in the germline V gene. Losses at the gene ends were 5 bases for V and 0 bases for J; bases not matched to a gene: 5. CDR3 protein: CSVPRDRDSYEQYF. As DNA, the CDR3 is TGCAGCGTTCCCCGGGACAGGGACTCCTACGAGCAGTACTTC.

This clonotype was observed a handful of times. V usage is TRBV9 and J usage is TRBJ1-4; D is possibly TRBD1 (6 bases). Between the trimmed V and J ends, which lost 3 bases and 7 bases, there was a span of 22 bases. Germline V CDR1 and CDR2: SGDLS, YYNGEE. This CDR3 is 17 amino acids long. The CDR3 DNA sequence: TGTGCCAGCAGCGCCCTAGGGACATCCCTTAGACCTGAAAAACTGTTTTTT. Its translation is CASSALGTSLRPEKLFF.

This clonotype has only one observation. The chain has TRBV5-1 and TRBJ2-7; D remains ambiguous. Germline V CDR1 and CDR2: SGHRS, YFSETQ. CDR3 length: 15 residues. Trimming cost V 4 bases and J 4 bases, with 18 bases left between them. CDR3 in DNA: TGCGCCAGCAGCCAAGGGTTCCGATCCATATACGAGCAGTACTTC. Translating gives CASSQGFRSIYEQYF.

This chain joins TRBV27 and TRBJ1-2; D unclear. Germline V gene lookup returns CDR1 MNHEY and CDR2 SMNVEV (reference sequence). The V and J ends lost 5 bases and 4 bases respectively, with 11 bases between them. This CDR3 spans 13 amino acids. In DNA form, the CDR3 reads TGTGCCAGCAGTCCTGTCGCCAGCTATGGCTACACCTTC. As protein: CASSPVASYGYTF.

The chain links TRBV14 to TRBJ2-1; TRBD1 matches 10 bases. This CDR3 is 18 amino acids long. Germline loops: CDR1 SGHDN, CDR2 FVKESK. With 1 base clipped from V and 0 bases from J, the junction kept 6 bases outside the gene matches. In DNA, the CDR3 is TGTGCCAGCAGCCAAGTAGGGACAGGGGTTCTCTCCTACAATGAGCAGTTCTTC. Its translation is CASSQVGTGVLSYNEQFF.